The entry that follows covers one T cell receptor (beta chain) sequence. This sample stems from a study of blood T cell repertoires in COVID-19. Here immunoSEQ multiplex PCR was the method, and the copy in TCRdb shows in-frame clones only, minus some. The sample has approximately 200,000 clones, just under 85% seen once. Germline loops: CDR1 LNHDA, CDR2 SQIVND (reference sequence). The CDR3 spans 15 residues. V was pared by 9 bases and J by 8 bases, with 10 bases of the junction left unmatched. The sample was PBMCs or T cells enriched from blood (not recorded which). The chain carries TRBV19 and TRBJ1-4; TRBD1 aligns across 12 bases. This clonotype was obtained from a woman aged 40 to 50 with acute COVID-19. This chain's CDR3 is CASSGQGAGGEKLFF. CDR3 coding DNA: TGTGCCAGCTCGGGACAGGGGGCGGGAGGCGAAAAACTGTTTTTT.